Each of the 8 T cell receptor beta chains below was sequenced from the same sample in a study of shared clonotypes between healthy human individuals. Some clones are missing from TCRdb's copy, which holds only in-frame ones; the method was immunoSEQ multiplex PCR. The table shows about 960,000 clones, with over 60% occurring only once. Sequenced: memory CD4+ T cells sorted from blood. Subset indicated: CD45RA-negative fraction. The receptors originated from a man between 18 and 29 years old in good health.

This clone is labeled medium-sized. The chain carries TRBV6-1 and TRBJ1-2; the D gene is possibly TRBD1 (6 bases). The V gene lost 3 bases and the J gene lost 9 bases, with 11 bases spanning the gap. Germline V gene data show CDR1 as MNHNS and CDR2 as SASEGT. The CDR3 loop spans 12 amino acids. CDR3 loop: CASSEGTLSYTF. The CDR3 DNA follows: TGTGCCAGCAGTGAGGGGACATTGAGCTACACCTTC.

The V and J genes are TRBV6-5 and TRBJ1-1, with a tentative D call TRBD1 (5 bases). The CDR3 spans 15 residues. CDR1 MNHEY and CDR2 SVGAGI come from the germline V gene. V lost 2 bases and J 3 bases, leaving 13 bases between the germline ends. CDR3 in DNA: TGTGCCAGCAGTTACCAATGGGGGATGCACACTGAAGCTTTCTTT. As protein: CASSYQWGMHTEAFF.

V and J are TRBV28 and TRBJ1-6; tentative D call: TRBD1 (5 bases). Germline V CDR1 and CDR2: MDHEN, SYDVKM. Deletions cut 6 bases from V and 2 bases from J, with 11 bases between. This CDR3 contains 15 residues. The CDR3 loop is CASRRSGTYNSPLHF. The CDR3, as DNA: TGTGCCAGCAGGCGATCAGGGACCTATAATTCACCCCTCCACTTT.

This rearrangement joins TRBV18 to TRBJ2-6; D perhaps matches TRBD1 (6 bases). CDR1 and CDR2 from the germline V gene are KGHSH and LQKENI. The CDR3 spans 15 residues. The V gene lost 3 bases and the J gene lost 2 bases, with 8 bases spanning the gap. The DNA of the CDR3 is TGTGCCAGCTCACCCGGACAGCCTGGGGCCAACGTCCTGACTTTC. Amino acid sequence: CASSPGQPGANVLTF.

This chain connects TRBV6-7 to TRBJ2-1, with 7 bases lining up with TRBD2. TRBV6-7 is an ORF, and what it does is uncertain. The V segment lost 6 bases and the J segment 13 bases; nucleotides outside the gene matches: 9. CDR3 length: 12 amino acids. CDR3 DNA sequence: TGTGCCAGCAGAGGTTCTAGCGGAGACCAGTTCTTC. This gives the protein CASRGSSGDQFF.

The chain is built from TRBV27 and TRBJ2-7; possible D gene TRBD1, 5 bases. V was cut by 2 bases and J by 3 bases, with 14 bases left in between. Germline loops: CDR1 MNHEY, CDR2 SMNVEV (reference sequence). This CDR3 has 15 amino acids. The CDR3 DNA follows: TGTGCCAGCAGTTTAACGCAGGGCCATAGCTACGAGCAGTACTTC. Protein product: CASSLTQGHSYEQYF.

This clone has a single count. The chain uses TRBV30 and TRBJ1-2, with D tentatively TRBD1 (6 bases). Germline V CDR1 and CDR2: GTSNPN, SVGIG (reference sequence). The V and J ends lost 8 bases and 0 bases respectively, with 10 bases between them. The CDR3 is 12 amino acids. The CDR3 reads CAQTGSNYGYTF. The CDR3 DNA is TGTGCCCAGACAGGATCTAACTATGGCTACACCTTC.

This clone was observed a handful of times. This chain links TRBV19 with TRBJ1-1, with 7 nucleotides matching TRBD1. Trimming took 3 bases from V and 2 from J; bases not matched to a gene: 6. Looked up from germline, CDR1 is LNHDA and CDR2 is SQIVND (reference sequence). This CDR3 contains 15 residues. The CDR3 DNA reads as TGTGCCAGTAGTATTAGGGGGCTGGGAAACACTGAAGCTTTCTTT. It translates to CASSIRGLGNTEAFF.